Shown below are 4 T cell receptor beta chains from a single sample sequenced in a study of memory CD4+ T cells and cytomegalovirus serostatus. Single viable CD3+CD4+CD8-CD45RO+ cells were sorted as the memory CD4+ T cells. Here immunoSEQ multiplex PCR was the method, and the copy in TCRdb shows in-frame clones only, minus some. The sample has about 41,000 clones, about three quarters seen once. The sequenced material came from memory CD4+ T cells from blood. The receptors come from an adult in good health and CMV-seronegative.

V is TRBV5-1 and J is TRBJ1-1; TRBD1 aligns across 9 bases. CDR3 size: 16 residues. CDR1 and CDR2 from the germline V gene are SGHRS and YFSETQ. J was trimmed by 4 bases and V by 1 base; bases with no gene match: 8. CDR3 bases: TGCGCCAGCAGCTTGTTATCGGGGACAGGGCTCACTGAAGCTTTCTTT. The encoded protein is CASSLLSGTGLTEAFF.

The CDR3 DNA reads TGTGCCTGGAGTAGTAGCGGAAGGGAGACCCAGTACTTC. The encoded protein is CAWSSSGRETQYF. The rearrangement links TRBV30 to TRBJ2-5, with D tentatively TRBD2 (6 bases). V lost 2 bases, J lost 5 bases, and 12 bases lay in between. This CDR3 has 13 residues. In germline, CDR1 is GTSNPN, CDR2 SVGIG (reference sequence).

This CDR3 is CASSQTELVETQYF. CDR3 coding DNA: TGCGCCAGCAGCCAAACAGAGTTGGTTGAGACCCAGTACTTC. J is TRBJ2-5 and V is TRBV4-1; D unclear. Trimming removed 2 bases at V and 5 bases at J, with 12 bases between. This CDR3 contains 14 residues. From germline, CDR1 is MGHRA and CDR2 YSYEKL.

The chain joins TRBV30 to TRBJ2-7, with D possibly matching TRBD1 (5 bases). This CDR3 region has 15 residues. Germline CDR1 and CDR2: GTSNPN and SVGIG (reference sequence). V was shortened by 2 bases and J by 7 bases, with 21 bases between the two germline ends. CDR3 nucleotides: TGTGCCTGGAGTACCGAGTTGCCAGGGCCTCGTGAGCAGTACTTC. As protein: CAWSTELPGPREQYF.